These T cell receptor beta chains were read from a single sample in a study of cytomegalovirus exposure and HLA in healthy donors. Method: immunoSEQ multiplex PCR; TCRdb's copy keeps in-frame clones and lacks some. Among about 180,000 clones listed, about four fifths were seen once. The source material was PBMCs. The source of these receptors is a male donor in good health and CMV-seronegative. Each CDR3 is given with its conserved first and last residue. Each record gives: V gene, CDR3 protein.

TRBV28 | CASSRQLYGYTF
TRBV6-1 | CASPGLAGKSDTQYF
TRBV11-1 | CASSLGRAVYEQFF
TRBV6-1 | CASSASKGQFSNQPQHF
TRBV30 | CAWSVREEQFF
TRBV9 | CASSKALGRDEQYF
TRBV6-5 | CASSPLSYEQYF
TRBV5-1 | CASSLVASTDTQYF
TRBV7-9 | CASSRQGMNQPQHF
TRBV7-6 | CASSPITGTTNEKLFF
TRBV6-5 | CASSYSFQVSGNTIYF
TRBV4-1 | CASSQRRDSYNSPLHF
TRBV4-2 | CASSQDSLAYVGSYEQYF
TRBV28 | CASSIPGQSAHNEQFF
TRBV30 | CAWSETGTRSGNTIYF
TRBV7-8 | CASSSRTSGRGDEQFF
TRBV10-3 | CAISESRADTQYF
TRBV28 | CASSFGLAGGNEQFF
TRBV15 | CATSRGSGGRANYGYTF
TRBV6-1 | CASIFTGASSYEQYF
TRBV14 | CASSQRSNEQYF
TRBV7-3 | CASSLLAGSSYEQYF
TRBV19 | CASSIERQNQPQHF
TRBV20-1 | CSALSADTQYF